These 32 T cell receptor beta chains share one sample of origin, sequenced in a study of blood T cell repertoires in COVID-19 (TCRdb year 2020). The library was generated by the immunoSEQ multiplex PCR assay. Not all clones reach the TCRdb copy of this immuneACCESS table, which keeps in-frame sequences only. Checked studies attribute under half of the gap to unresolved V genes and leave the rest unexplained. The sample table shows about 74,000 clones, and about four fifths are seen once. The ten biggest clones cover 30% to 45% of the sample. The sample taken for sequencing was peripheral blood. The source is a man in his 70s with acute or convalescent COVID-19.

The CDR3 loop is CASSFPTALYGYTF. In DNA, the CDR3 is TGTGCCAGCAGTTTTCCGACAGCTTTGTATGGCTACACCTTC. The chain has TRBV6-6 and TRBJ1-2; possible D gene TRBD1, 5 bases. The CDR3 is made up of 14 amino acids. V lost 4 bases to trimming and J lost 5 bases, with 14 bases between them. Germline CDR1 reads MNHNY; CDR2 reads SVGAGI (reference sequence).

V usage is TRBV4-1 and J usage is TRBJ2-1; 10 bases are a match to TRBD2. Germline assignment: CDR1 MGHRA and CDR2 YSYEKL. J lost 6 bases, V lost 4 bases, and 3 bases had no gene match. CDR3 length equals 14 residues. The CDR3 bases are TGCGCCAGCAGCCTTGGACTAGCGGCCAATGAGCAGTTCTTC. Its translation: CASSLGLAANEQFF.

This clone was observed a few times. The chain uses TRBV7-2 and TRBJ2-7, with TRBD2 identical over 7 bases. J was trimmed by 0 bases and V by 3 bases; bases with no gene match: 5. Germline V gives CDR1 SGHTA, CDR2 FQGNSA. The CDR3 loop spans 15 amino acids. The CDR3 loop is CASSFSAGSSYEQYF. In DNA form, the CDR3 reads TGTGCCAGCAGCTTCTCAGCGGGGAGCTCCTACGAGCAGTACTTC.

The chain couples TRBV2 to TRBJ1-5, with TRBD1 matching over 7 bases. CDR3 length: 17 residues. After removal of 5 bases from V and 1 base from J, the junction contained 11 bases not matched to a gene. Germline CDR1 and CDR2: SNHLY and FYNNEI. CDR3 sequence: CASSLEASRGSNQPQHF. The CDR3 DNA reads as TGTGCCAGCAGTCTAGAAGCCAGCAGGGGGAGCAATCAGCCCCAGCATTTT.

V and J are TRBV19 and TRBJ2-7; 8 bases are a match to TRBD1. Per the germline V gene, CDR1 is LNHDA and CDR2 is SQIVND (reference sequence). Trimming cost V 4 bases and J 7 bases; bases outside gene matches: 12. This CDR3 comprises 15 residues. CDR3 sequence: CASSRPSGTGPEQYF. Here the CDR3 DNA reads TGTGCCAGTAGTAGACCCTCCGGGACAGGACCTGAGCAGTACTTC. The full variable domain, rest sourced from reference TRBV19 and TRBJ2-7, is DGGITQSPKYLFRKEGQNVTLSCEQNLNHDAMYWYRQDPGQGLRLIYYSQIVNDFQKGDIAEGYSVSREKKESFPLTVTSAQKNPTAFYLCASSRPSGTGPEQYFGPGTRLTVT.

This rearrangement joins TRBV5-1 to TRBJ1-6; D gene uncertain. Looked up from germline, CDR1 is SGHRS and CDR2 is YFSETQ. The ends were cut back, 3 bases at V and 7 bases at J, with 11 bases in the middle. This CDR3 has 14 amino acids. The CDR3 loop reads CASSSTLPNSPLHF. The CDR3 coding sequence is TGCGCCAGCAGCTCAACTCTTCCGAATTCACCCCTCCACTTT.

The rearrangement links TRBV28 to TRBJ2-7; D perhaps matches TRBD2 (5 bases). With 2 bases removed from V and 0 bases from J, the gap between germline ends came to 11 bases. The CDR3 contains 15 residues. Germline loops: CDR1 MDHEN, CDR2 SYDVKM. The CDR3 DNA reads as TGTGCCAGCAGTTTAATAGCGCTCGGCTCCTACGAGCAGTACTTC. As protein: CASSLIALGSYEQYF.

The chain is built from TRBV9 and TRBJ2-1; 10 bases match TRBD2. Germline-derived CDR1 and CDR2 are SGDLS and YYNGEE. With V trimmed by 0 bases and J by 6 bases, 3 bases remained unmatched. The CDR3 covers 15 residues. This chain's CDR3 is CASSVVSSGGNEQFF. The CDR3 DNA reads TGTGCCAGCAGCGTAGTCTCTAGCGGGGGCAATGAGCAGTTCTTC.

This chain joins TRBV28 and TRBJ2-1, with D maybe TRBD1 (7 bases). V was shortened by 4 bases and J by 7 bases, with 8 bases between the two germline ends. Germline CDR1 and CDR2: MDHEN and SYDVKM. The CDR3 sequence is 12 residues long. The CDR3 region is CASSSGGNEQFF. The CDR3 DNA follows: TGTGCCAGCAGTTCAGGGGGGAATGAGCAGTTCTTC. The complete variable domain, with remaining parts taken from reference TRBV28 and TRBJ2-1, reads DVKVTQSSRYLVKRTGEKVFLECVQDMDHENMFWYRQDPGLGLRLIYFSYDVKMKEKGDIPEGYSVSREKKERFSLILESASTNQTSMYLCASSSGGNEQFFGPGTRLTVL.

The J gene is TRBJ2-1, the V gene TRBV7-3; 7 bases align to TRBD2. CDR1 is SGHTA, CDR2 FQGTGA, per germline. The CDR3 loop spans 14 amino acids. After removal of 2 bases from V and 4 bases from J, the junction contained 2 bases not matched to a gene. The CDR3 reads CASSLAGDYNEQFF. The CDR3 nucleotides are TGTGCCAGCAGCTTAGCGGGGGATTACAATGAGCAGTTCTTC.

On this clone itself: A read error may produce the germline difference seen at one junction end. This chain links TRBV2 with TRBJ1-5; TRBD1 matches at 9 bases. This CDR3 has 15 amino acids. The germline V gene encodes CDR1 SNHLY and CDR2 FYNNEI. As DNA, the CDR3 is TGTGCCAGCAACCCAGGACAGGGGAGCAGTCAGCCCCAGCATTTT. Protein product: CASNPGQGSSQPQHF.

The CDR3 protein is CAISEPAGLEIHEQFF. The CDR3 bases are TGTGCCATCAGTGAGCCCGCGGGACTAGAGATCCATGAGCAGTTCTTC. This chain uses TRBV10-3 with TRBJ2-1; 8 bases are shared with TRBD2. The junction had 11 bases not matched to a gene; V was cut back by 2 bases and J by 8 bases. Germline-derived CDR1 and CDR2 are ENHRY and SYGVKD. The CDR3 runs 16 residues.

The rearrangement uses TRBV15 and TRBJ2-5, with 14 nucleotides matching TRBD2. V lost 0 bases and J lost 5; bases outside the gene matches: 8. Germline CDR1 LNHNV, CDR2 YYDKDF (reference sequence). The CDR3 spans 18 residues. The chain's CDR3 is CATSREFGLAGGSETQYF. Here the CDR3 DNA reads TGTGCCACCAGCAGAGAGTTCGGACTAGCGGGAGGAAGCGAGACCCAGTACTTC.

The V and J genes are TRBV6-5 and TRBJ2-1, with a tentative D call TRBD2 (5 bases). Trimming removed 3 bases at V and 9 bases at J, with 6 bases between. The CDR3 is 11 residues long. CDR1 is MNHEY, CDR2 SVGAGI, per germline. CDR3 bases: TGTGCCAGCAGTTATCGGGGTGAGCAGTTCTTC. Amino acid sequence: CASSYRGEQFF.

The chain is built from TRBV4-1 and TRBJ2-7, with 11 bases identical to TRBD1. Germline loops: CDR1 MGHRA, CDR2 YSYEKL. The CDR3 is 17 amino acids. V shed 0 bases and J 2 bases; nucleotides not matched to a gene: 6. CDR3 nucleotides: TGCGCCAGCAGCCAAGAGCCTTTGGGACAGGGGGCCTACGAGCAGTACTTC. It codes for CASSQEPLGQGAYEQYF.

In its sample, this clone was seen a few times. Its ends do not fully match the called genes, so a read error is possible. The chain uses TRBV29-1 and TRBJ2-1; D gene unclear. From germline, CDR1 is SQVTM and CDR2 ANQGSEA. The CDR3 sequence is 11 residues long. The CDR3 spells CSVDFNKEQFF. The DNA of the CDR3 is TGCAGCGTTGATTTCAACAAGGAGCAGTTCTTC.

About this clone itself: The germline gene is not matched at one end of the junction; a read error may be the cause. The CDR3 region is CASSHGGPICKEKIQYF. The CDR3 coding sequence is TGTGCCAGCAGCCATGGCGGTCCCATTTGCAAAGAAAAAATTCAGTACTTC. V gene TRBV3-1 (or the pseudogene TRBV3-2) combines with J gene TRBJ2-4, with D hard to call. Looked up from germline, CDR1 is LGHDT and CDR2 is YNNKEL (reference sequence). There are 17 residues in the CDR3.

The chain combines TRBV6-5 with TRBJ1-4, with TRBD1 as a possible D gene (6 bases). Germline assignment: CDR1 MNHEY and CDR2 SVGAGI. This CDR3 has 14 residues. Trimming pared 7 bases from V and 4 bases from J, leaving 13 bases between. CDR3 residues: CASMTGQINEKLFF. CDR3 DNA: TGTGCCAGCATGACAGGACAGATTAATGAAAAACTGTTTTTT.

In this sample, this clone turned up once. The chain is built from TRBV4-1 and TRBJ2-1, with TRBD2 as a possible D gene (5 bases). This CDR3 spans 16 amino acids. V was pared by 1 base and J by 2 bases, with 12 bases between. In germline, CDR1 is MGHRA, CDR2 YSYEKL. DNA of the CDR3: TGCGCCAGCAGCCAAGGGAGGACCGAGCCCTACAATGAGCAGTTCTTC. Protein product: CASSQGRTEPYNEQFF.

V gene TRBV29-1 combines with J gene TRBJ1-2; a weak D match, TRBD1 (5 bases). CDR3 length equals 13 residues. Germline V gives CDR1 SQVTM, CDR2 ANQGSEA. V lost 3 bases, J lost 2 bases, and 10 bases lay in between. The CDR3 DNA reads TGCAGCGTTGACAGGGTAGTCAACTATGGCTACACCTTC. Its translation is CSVDRVVNYGYTF.

The chain uses TRBV6-2 or TRBV6-3 and TRBJ2-1, with 10 nucleotides matching TRBD1. The V gene's germline CDR1 is MNHEY and CDR2 SVGEGT. This CDR3 contains 15 residues. Trimming cost V 6 bases and J 7 bases; bases outside gene matches: 9. This CDR3 is CASSPGTGEGNEQFF. As DNA, the CDR3 is TGTGCCAGCAGCCCCGGGACAGGGGAGGGGAATGAGCAGTTCTTC.

The chain links TRBV9 to TRBJ2-7; possible D gene TRBD1, 6 bases. The germline V gene has CDR1 SGDLS and CDR2 YYNGEE. The CDR3 length is 14 residues. V was shortened by 6 bases and J by 3 bases, with 16 bases between the two germline ends. The CDR3 DNA sequence: TGTGCCAGCAACCCCACCCCGGACAGCTACGAGCAGTACTTC. Protein sequence: CASNPTPDSYEQYF.

This chain connects TRBV3-1 (or the pseudogene TRBV3-2) to TRBJ2-3; D is perhaps TRBD1 (6 bases). This CDR3 spans 12 amino acids. Germline loops: CDR1 LGHDT, CDR2 YNNKEL (reference sequence). Trimming removed 2 bases from V and 8 bases from J, with 8 bases in between. CDR3 nucleotide sequence: TGTGCCAGCAGCCAACAGGGGTTTACGCAGTATTTT. Translating it yields CASSQQGFTQYF.

The gene calls are TRBV5-4 and TRBJ1-1; possible D gene TRBD1, 6 bases. Per germline, CDR1 SGHNT and CDR2 YYREEE (reference sequence). The V gene lost 6 bases and the J gene lost 1 base, with 13 bases spanning the gap. The CDR3 loop spans 14 amino acids. CDR3 residues: CASTRGAPNTEAFF. CDR3 nucleotide sequence: TGTGCCAGCACACGGGGGGCACCGAACACTGAAGCTTTCTTT.

The chain employs TRBV5-4 and TRBJ2-3, with 9 positions matching TRBD2. Looked up from germline, CDR1 is SGHNT and CDR2 is YYREEE (reference sequence). The length of the CDR3 is 15 residues. Unmatched junction bases numbered 6, after V lost 5 bases and J lost 2 bases. CDR3 sequence (DNA): TGTGCCAGCAGGGAAGCGGGGGGAAACACAGATACGCAGTATTTT. Translation: CASREAGGNTDTQYF.

V usage is TRBV2 and J usage is TRBJ2-1; D might be TRBD1 (5 bases). The germline V and J ends were trimmed by 2 bases and 0 bases, with 14 bases remaining between them. CDR1 and CDR2 from the germline V gene are SNHLY and FYNNEI. The CDR3 runs to 17 residues. The CDR3 here is CASSERGTGSSYNEQFF. The DNA of the CDR3 is TGTGCCAGCAGTGAAAGGGGAACGGGCAGCTCCTACAATGAGCAGTTCTTC.

This chain connects TRBV19 to TRBJ1-2, with TRBD1 matching 7 bases. In germline, CDR1 is LNHDA, CDR2 SQIVND (reference sequence). This CDR3 spans 14 amino acids. V was pared by 4 bases and J by 4 bases, with 6 bases of the junction left unmatched. The CDR3: CASSTLGQSYGYTF. For the CDR3, the DNA is TGTGCCAGTAGTACCCTGGGACAGAGCTATGGCTACACCTTC.

The chain couples TRBV6-6 to TRBJ2-1, with 12 bases aligning to TRBD2. Trimming took 6 bases from V and 8 from J; bases not matched to a gene: 5. The CDR3 spans 14 residues. Germline V gene sequence: CDR1 MNHNY, CDR2 SVGAGI (reference sequence). The CDR3 is CASSPSGRAYEQFF. Written as DNA, the CDR3 is TGTGCCAGCAGCCCTAGCGGGAGGGCATATGAGCAGTTCTTC.

V gene TRBV7-9 combines with J gene TRBJ1-3; D unclear. V shed 5 bases and J shed 4 bases, with 9 bases lying between them. This CDR3 is 13 amino acids long. Germline loops: CDR1 SEHNR, CDR2 FQNEAQ (reference sequence). The CDR3 sequence is CASSHAGGNTIYF. The CDR3 nucleotides are TGTGCCAGCAGCCACGCGGGCGGAAACACCATATATTTT.

The chain recombines TRBV29-1 with TRBJ2-7, with unresolved D. CDR1 is SQVTM, CDR2 ANQGSEA, per germline. CDR3 length: 11 amino acids. Trimming shortened V by 3 bases and J by 4 bases, and 7 bases separated the two germline ends. CDR3 loop: CSVDGGYEQYF. DNA of the CDR3: TGCAGCGTTGATGGCGGATACGAGCAGTACTTC.

The chain couples TRBV1 to TRBJ2-1; TRBD2, the table's D call, lacks a check against the DNA. TRBV1 is noted as a pseudogene. This CDR3 comprises 10 residues. The CDR3 loop is CTIRRSEQFF. The CDR3 nucleotides are TGCACCATCCGCCGGAGTGAGCAGTTCTTC.

The genes are TRBV10-3 and TRBJ2-3; no clear D. There are 14 residues in the CDR3. Trimming removed 3 bases from V and 2 bases from J, with 9 bases in between. The germline CDR1 and CDR2 sequences are ENHRY and SYGVKD. The CDR3 nucleotides are TGTGCCATCAGTGAAACTATAACCACAGATACGCAGTATTTT. Its protein product is CAISETITTDTQYF.